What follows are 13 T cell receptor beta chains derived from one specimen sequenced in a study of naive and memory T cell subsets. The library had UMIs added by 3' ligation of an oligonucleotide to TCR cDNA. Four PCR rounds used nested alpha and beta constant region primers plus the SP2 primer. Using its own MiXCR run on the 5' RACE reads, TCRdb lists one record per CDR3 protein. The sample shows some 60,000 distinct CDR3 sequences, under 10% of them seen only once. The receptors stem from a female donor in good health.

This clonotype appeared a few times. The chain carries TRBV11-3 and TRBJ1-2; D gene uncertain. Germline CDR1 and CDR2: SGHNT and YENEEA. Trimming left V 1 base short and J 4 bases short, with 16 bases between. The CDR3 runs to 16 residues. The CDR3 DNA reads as TGTGCCAGCAGCTTAGTAATCGGCACGGAGATCTATGGCTACACCTTC. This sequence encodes CASSLVIGTEIYGYTF. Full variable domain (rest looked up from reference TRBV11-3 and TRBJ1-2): EAGVVQSPRYKIIEKKQPVAFWCNPISGHNTLYWYLQNLGQGPELLIRYENEEAVDDSQLPKDRFSAERLKGVDSTLKIQPAELGDSAVYLCASSLVIGTEIYGYTFGSGTRLTVV.

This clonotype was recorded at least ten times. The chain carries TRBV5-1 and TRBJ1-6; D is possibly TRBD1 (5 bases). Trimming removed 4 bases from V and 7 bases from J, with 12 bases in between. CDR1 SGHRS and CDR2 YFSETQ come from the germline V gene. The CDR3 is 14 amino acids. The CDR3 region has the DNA TGCGCCAGCAGCGGAGGGGTGAGCAATTCACCCCTCCACTTT. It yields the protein CASSGGVSNSPLHF.

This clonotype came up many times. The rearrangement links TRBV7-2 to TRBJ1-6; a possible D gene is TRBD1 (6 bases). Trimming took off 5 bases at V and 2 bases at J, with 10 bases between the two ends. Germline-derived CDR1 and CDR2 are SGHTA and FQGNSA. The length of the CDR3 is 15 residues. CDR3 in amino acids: CASSPTGTYNSPLHF. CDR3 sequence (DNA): TGTGCCAGCAGCCCAACAGGGACCTATAATTCACCCCTCCACTTT.

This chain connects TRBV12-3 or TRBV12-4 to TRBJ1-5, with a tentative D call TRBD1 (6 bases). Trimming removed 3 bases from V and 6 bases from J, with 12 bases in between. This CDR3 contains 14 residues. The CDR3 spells CASSLWGLSQPQHF. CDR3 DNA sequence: TGTGCCAGCAGTTTGTGGGGGCTTAGTCAGCCCCAGCATTTT.

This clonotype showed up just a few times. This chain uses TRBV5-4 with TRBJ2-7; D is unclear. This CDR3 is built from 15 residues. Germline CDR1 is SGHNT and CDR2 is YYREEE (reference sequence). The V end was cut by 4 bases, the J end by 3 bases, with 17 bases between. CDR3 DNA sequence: TGTGCCAGCAGCCCGGGCGGCATCGGCCGCTACGAGCAGTACTTC. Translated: CASSPGGIGRYEQYF.

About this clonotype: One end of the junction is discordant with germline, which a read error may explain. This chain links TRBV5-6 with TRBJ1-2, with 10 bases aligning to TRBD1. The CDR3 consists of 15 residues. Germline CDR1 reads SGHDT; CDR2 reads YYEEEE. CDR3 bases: TGTGCCAGCATTGATACCGGGACAGGGGATTATGGCGACACCTTC. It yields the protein CASIDTGTGDYGDTF.

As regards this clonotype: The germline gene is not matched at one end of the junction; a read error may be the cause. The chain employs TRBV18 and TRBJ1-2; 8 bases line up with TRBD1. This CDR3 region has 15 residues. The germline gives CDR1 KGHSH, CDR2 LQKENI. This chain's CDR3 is CASSLTQGALSGDTF. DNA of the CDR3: TGTGCCAGCTCACTGACCCAGGGGGCTCTTTCTGGCGACACCTTC.

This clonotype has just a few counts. The CDR3 region is CASRRQTTETQYF. CDR3 DNA: TGTGCCAGCAGAAGACAGACTACAGAGACCCAGTACTTC. The V call is TRBV11-1, the J call TRBJ2-5; D could derive from TRBD1 or TRBD2 (5 bases each). V was pared by 6 bases and J by 4 bases, with 12 bases between. Looked up from germline, CDR1 is SGHAT and CDR2 is FQDESV (reference sequence). The CDR3 length is 13 residues.

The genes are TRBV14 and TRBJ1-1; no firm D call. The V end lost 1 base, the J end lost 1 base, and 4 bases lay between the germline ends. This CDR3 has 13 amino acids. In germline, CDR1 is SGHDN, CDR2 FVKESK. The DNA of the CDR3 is TGTGCCAGCAGCCAAGGGGCGAACACTGAAGCTTTCTTT. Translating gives CASSQGANTEAFF.

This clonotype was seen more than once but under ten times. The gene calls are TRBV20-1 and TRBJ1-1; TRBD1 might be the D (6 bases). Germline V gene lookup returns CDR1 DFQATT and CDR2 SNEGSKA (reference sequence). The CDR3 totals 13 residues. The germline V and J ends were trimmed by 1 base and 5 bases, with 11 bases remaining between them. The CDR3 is CSARGGGTTEAFF. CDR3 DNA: TGCAGTGCTAGAGGAGGGGGAACGACTGAAGCTTTCTTT.

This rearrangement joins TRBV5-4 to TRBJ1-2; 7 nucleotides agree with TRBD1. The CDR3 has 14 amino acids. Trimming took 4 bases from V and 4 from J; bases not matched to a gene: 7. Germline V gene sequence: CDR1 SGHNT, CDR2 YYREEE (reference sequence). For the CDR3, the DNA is TGTGCCAGCAGCCAGACAGGGACCGGCTATGGCTACACCTTC. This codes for CASSQTGTGYGYTF.

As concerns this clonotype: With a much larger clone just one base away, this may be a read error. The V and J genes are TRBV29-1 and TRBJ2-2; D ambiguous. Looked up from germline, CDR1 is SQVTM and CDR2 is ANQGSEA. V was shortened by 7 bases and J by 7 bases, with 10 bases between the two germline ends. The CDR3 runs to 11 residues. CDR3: CSGEYGGELFF. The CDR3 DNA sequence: TGCAGCGGTGAGTATGGCGGGGAGCTGTTTTTT.

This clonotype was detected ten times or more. CDR3 sequence (DNA): TGTGCCAGCAGCCAAGCGGTGGGACAGGGGTACAATGAGCAGTTCTTC. It translates to CASSQAVGQGYNEQFF. The chain carries TRBV3-1 and TRBJ2-1; 10 bases fit TRBD1. This CDR3 has 16 residues. Germline CDR1 reads LGHDT; CDR2 reads YNNKEL (reference sequence). The V gene end was trimmed by 1 base and the J gene end by 4 bases; junction bases not matched to a gene: 4.